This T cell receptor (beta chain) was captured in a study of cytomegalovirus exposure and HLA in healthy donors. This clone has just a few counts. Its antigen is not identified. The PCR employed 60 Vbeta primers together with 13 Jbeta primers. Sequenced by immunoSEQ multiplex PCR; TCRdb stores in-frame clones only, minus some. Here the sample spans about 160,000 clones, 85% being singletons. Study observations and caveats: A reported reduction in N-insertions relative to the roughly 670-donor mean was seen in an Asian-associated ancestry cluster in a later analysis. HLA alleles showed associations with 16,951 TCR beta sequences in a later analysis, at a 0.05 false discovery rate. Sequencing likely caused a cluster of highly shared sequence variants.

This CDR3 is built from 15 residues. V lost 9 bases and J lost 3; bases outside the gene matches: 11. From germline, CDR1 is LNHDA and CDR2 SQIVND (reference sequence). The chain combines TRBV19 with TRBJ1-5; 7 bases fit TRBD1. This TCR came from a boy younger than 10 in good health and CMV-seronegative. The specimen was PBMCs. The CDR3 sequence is CASIKVGQDNQPQHF. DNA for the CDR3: TGTGCCAGCATCAAAGTAGGACAGGACAATCAGCCCCAGCATTTT.